This T cell receptor beta chain emerged from a study of regulatory T cells in long-lasting Graves disease. Whole-study results and caveats: The TCR repertoire of persistent Graves' patients was less diverse than that of newly diagnosed ones.

The germline V and J ends were trimmed by 11 bases and 2 bases, with 16 bases remaining between them. Germline CDR1 and CDR2: SEHNR and FQNEAQ (reference sequence). CDR3 length: 13 amino acids. Time point noted: newly diagnosed GD, antithyroid drugs for less than 3 months. Extracted RNA from PBMCs served as the source of the TCR library. Graves' disease diagnoses followed American Thyroid Association guidelines. CDR3-region Arm-PCR and iRepertoire HTBI primers produced the TCR beta libraries. TCRdb passed the multiplex PCR reads through MiXCR, listing each CDR3 protein once. The sample has around 500,000 distinct CDR3 sequences; around 12% are singletons. This clonotype was picked up a small number of times. The antigen is unknown. The sample was also reused in another study, on T cells in Graves' hyperthyroidism and ophthalmopathy. That publication notes: Across 18 months, stable Graves' hyperthyroidism was marked by no progression to ophthalmopathy.

The chain uses TRBV7-9 and TRBJ2-7; tentatively, D is TRBD1 or TRBD2 (5 bases each). The origin of this receptor is a young woman with Graves disease. The sample was peripheral blood mononuclear cells (PBMCs), taken at new diagnosis, from a patient treated with antithyroid drugs. The CDR3 loop reads CAARDGETYEQYF. The CDR3, as DNA: TGTGCCGCCCGGGACGGGGAGACCTACGAGCAGTACTTC.